This record covers a single T cell receptor beta chain. This sample was taken from a study of blood T cell repertoires in COVID-19. Generated by immunoSEQ multiplex PCR, the TCRdb table keeps only in-frame clones and is missing some. Among 130,000 or so clones listed, about 88% were seen once. The CDR3 runs to 15 residues. V was clipped by 0 bases and J by 2 bases; unmatched bases: 5. The V gene's germline CDR1 is SGHRS and CDR2 YFSETQ. Material: peripheral blood. This chain uses TRBV5-1 with TRBJ2-7; 7 positions agree with TRBD1. This clonotype was sampled from a human donor in a cohort sampled during active COVID-19. This CDR3 reads CASSLAPQGTYEQYF. DNA of the CDR3: TGCGCCAGCAGCTTGGCCCCACAGGGGACCTACGAGCAGTACTTC.